The rows below give T cell receptor beta chains drawn from one sample of a study of T cells in Graves' hyperthyroidism and ophthalmopathy. TCRdb recomputed calls from the multiplex PCR reads with MiXCR, one row per CDR3 protein. The sample records 700,000 to 850,000 distinct CDR3 sequences, around a third being singletons. Source material: blood. The receptors shown here come from a woman in her thirties or forties with Graves' hyperthyroidism. The CDR3 runs from the conserved cysteine through the conserved F or W. D genes are given only for firm matches. Clone size is not always given. Where it is, it says once, few, many or a class for expanded clones.

v_call: TRBV28
d_call: -
j_call: TRBJ1-2
clone_size: few
cdr3_nt: TGTGCCAGCAGAGAGGCCTTTAACTATGGCTACACCTTC
cdr3_aa: CASREAFNYGYTF

v_call: TRBV25-1
d_call: -
j_call: TRBJ2-7
clone_size: many
cdr3_nt: TGTGCCAGCAGGGAGGACCACCGAAGTACTGGCGAGCAGTACTTC
cdr3_aa: CASREDHRSTGEQYF

v_call: TRBV11-1
d_call: TRBD1
j_call: TRBJ2-7
clone_size: -
cdr3_nt: TGTGCCAGCAGCTTAGGAGGGACAGGGAACCACGAGCAGTACTTC
cdr3_aa: CASSLGGTGNHEQYF

v_call: TRBV29-1
d_call: TRBD1
j_call: TRBJ1-5
clone_size: -
cdr3_nt: TGCAGCGTTGCGTCAGGGGGCTCGAGCAATCAGCCCCAGCATTTT
cdr3_aa: CSVASGGSSNQPQHF

v_call: TRBV4-3
d_call: -
j_call: TRBJ1-2
clone_size: few
cdr3_nt: TGCGCCAGCAGCCAAGTGAAGGGCAGACCCGGCTACACCTTC
cdr3_aa: CASSQVKGRPGYTF

v_call: TRBV29-1
d_call: -
j_call: TRBJ2-6
clone_size: few
cdr3_nt: TGCAGCGTTAGCAGCCTCCGCTCTGGGGCCAACGTCCTGACTTTC
cdr3_aa: CSVSSLRSGANVLTF

v_call: TRBV10-2
d_call: TRBD1
j_call: TRBJ1-5
clone_size: -
cdr3_nt: TGCGCCAGCAGAACGGGACAGGGGATTTGGCCCCAGCATTTT
cdr3_aa: CASRTGQGIWPQHF

v_call: TRBV10-3
d_call: TRBD1
j_call: TRBJ1-3
clone_size: many
cdr3_nt: TGTGCCATCAGTGAGGGGGACAGCTCTGGAAACACCATATATTTT
cdr3_aa: CAISEGDSSGNTIYF

v_call: TRBV5-5
d_call: TRBD2
j_call: TRBJ2-1
clone_size: -
cdr3_nt: TGTGCCAGCAGCCTTAGCGGGATCAACAACAATGAGCAGTTCTTC
cdr3_aa: CASSLSGINNNEQFF

v_call: TRBV4-3
d_call: -
j_call: TRBJ2-7
clone_size: -
cdr3_nt: TGCGCCAGCAGCCATGAGGGAGGCGAGCAGTACTTC
cdr3_aa: CASSHEGGEQYF

v_call: TRBV14
d_call: -
j_call: TRBJ2-3
clone_size: -
cdr3_nt: TGTGCCAGCAGCCTCCCAGGGGACAGCACAGATACGCAGTATTTT
cdr3_aa: CASSLPGDSTDTQYF

v_call: TRBV6-5
d_call: -
j_call: TRBJ1-1
clone_size: few
cdr3_nt: TGTGCCAGCAGTTCAGGGACCATCTCACGAGCTTTCTTT
cdr3_aa: CASSSGTISRAFF

v_call: TRBV12-3/TRBV12-4
d_call: -
j_call: TRBJ1-1
clone_size: few
cdr3_nt: TGTGCCAGCAGTTTTTTAGTGCCCGGGGCGTCTGAAGCTTTCTTT
cdr3_aa: CASSFLVPGASEAFF

v_call: TRBV2
d_call: -
j_call: TRBJ2-6
clone_size: -
cdr3_nt: TGTGCCAGCAGTGCGACTAGGGGGTGGACTGAAGCTTTC
cdr3_aa: CASSATRGWTEAF

v_call: TRBV6-5
d_call: -
j_call: TRBJ1-1
clone_size: many
cdr3_nt: TGTGCCAGCAGTTACGGGGGAATGAACACTGAAGCTTTCTTT
cdr3_aa: CASSYGGMNTEAFF

v_call: TRBV9
d_call: TRBD1
j_call: TRBJ1-5
clone_size: -
cdr3_nt: TGTGCCAGCAGCCCGACAGGGACAGACGGGCCCCAGCATTTT
cdr3_aa: CASSPTGTDGPQHF

v_call: TRBV7-9
d_call: -
j_call: TRBJ2-7
clone_size: many
cdr3_nt: TGTGCCAGCAGCTCCACCATAATACGCTACGAGCAGTACTTC
cdr3_aa: CASSSTIIRYEQYF